One and the same sample provided the 13 T cell receptor beta chains below, sequenced in a study of blood T cell repertoires in COVID-19. TCRdb keeps only in-frame clones here, not all; method: immunoSEQ multiplex PCR. Among approximately 290,000 clones listed, approximately 85% were seen once. Sequenced sample: PBMCs or T cells enriched from blood (not recorded which). The receptors shown here come from a woman aged 25 to 39 who had recovered from COVID-19.

The chain joins TRBV28 to TRBJ2-3; 8 bases fit TRBD2. Germline V gene data show CDR1 as MDHEN and CDR2 as SYDVKM. The ends lost 6 bases at V and 5 bases at J; junction bases unmatched: 7. There are 14 residues in the CDR3. The CDR3 nucleotides read TGTGCCAGCAGACAAGGGACTAGGGGAGATACGCAGTATTTT. Its translation is CASRQGTRGDTQYF.

V gene TRBV5-1 combines with J gene TRBJ2-3; 7 nucleotides line up with TRBD1. Per the germline V gene, CDR1 is SGHRS and CDR2 is YFSETQ. The CDR3 length is 16 residues. Germline trimming cut 1 base from V and 4 bases from J; bases unmatched to any gene: 9. The CDR3 loop reads CASSLKGASSPDTQYF. Here the CDR3 DNA reads TGCGCCAGCAGCTTGAAGGGGGCGTCTAGTCCAGATACGCAGTATTTT.

The chain carries TRBV13 and TRBJ2-6, with TRBD1 as a possible D gene (5 bases). V was shortened by 5 bases and J by 12 bases, with 17 bases between the two germline ends. CDR1 and CDR2 (germline): PRHDT, FYEKMQ (reference sequence). CDR3 length equals 14 residues. The CDR3 here is CASSIRTIPGVLTF. The CDR3 DNA sequence: TGTGCCAGCAGCATTAGGACAATCCCTGGCGTCCTGACTTTC.

This clone was recorded once. This chain joins TRBV27 and TRBJ2-7; TRBD1 might be the D (6 bases). V lost 3 bases to trimming and J lost 4 bases, with 13 bases between them. Germline-derived CDR1 and CDR2 are MNHEY and SMNVEV (reference sequence). CDR3 size: 14 residues. CDR3: CASSFTGSWYEQYF. In DNA, the CDR3 is TGTGCCAGCAGTTTTACAGGGTCTTGGTACGAGCAGTACTTC.

The V gene is TRBV7-2, the J gene TRBJ1-3; 7 bases line up with TRBD1. The CDR3 has 15 residues. Germline loops: CDR1 SGHTA, CDR2 FQGNSA. Trimming took 4 bases from V and 4 from J; bases not matched to a gene: 7. CDR3 nucleotide sequence: TGTGCCAGCAGCTCGAGGACAGGAGAGGGAAACACCATATATTTT. Residues: CASSSRTGEGNTIYF.

The chain uses TRBV3-1 (or the pseudogene TRBV3-2) and TRBJ2-7, with 9 bases identical to TRBD2. CDR1 and CDR2 (germline): LGHDT, YNNKEL (reference sequence). The CDR3 contains 15 residues. J lost 7 bases, V lost 0 bases, and 7 bases had no gene match. The CDR3 DNA reads as TGTGCCAGCAGCCAAGACCTAGCGGGGACGCGGGAGCAGTACTTC. Translating it yields CASSQDLAGTREQYF.

This clone has a single count. The rearrangement joins TRBV28 to TRBJ2-5, with 8 bases aligning to TRBD1. The CDR3 has 14 amino acids. V gave up 7 bases and J gave up 4 bases; unmatched junction bases: 8. CDR1 MDHEN and CDR2 SYDVKM come from the germline V gene. CDR3 coding DNA: TGTGCCAGCAAAGACAGGGGTTATCGAGAGACCCAGTACTTC. This translates into CASKDRGYRETQYF.

This sequence joins TRBV2 and TRBJ2-1; perhaps TRBD2 as D (6 bases). The V end lost 8 bases, the J end lost 6 bases, and 11 bases lay between the germline ends. This CDR3 spans 12 amino acids. Germline V gene lookup returns CDR1 SNHLY and CDR2 FYNNEI. Here the CDR3 DNA reads TGTGCCAGCGGGACTTTTGTCAATGAGCAGTTCTTC. Amino acids: CASGTFVNEQFF.

The J gene is TRBJ2-5, the V gene TRBV5-4; no clear D gene. Trimming shortened V by 3 bases and J by 9 bases, and 9 bases separated the two germline ends. From germline, CDR1 is SGHNT and CDR2 YYREEE (reference sequence). The length of the CDR3 is 11 residues. CDR3 residues: CASSSRVAQYF. The CDR3 DNA reads as TGTGCCAGCAGCTCTCGGGTCGCCCAGTACTTC.

This sequence joins TRBV19 and TRBJ1-4; D is possibly TRBD1 (5 bases). V lost 2 bases to trimming and J lost 8 bases, with 18 bases between them. In germline, CDR1 is LNHDA, CDR2 SQIVND (reference sequence). The CDR3 consists of 16 residues. The CDR3 region has the DNA TGTGCCAGTAGTATATGGATGGGCAGGGTGGAAGAAAAACTGTTTTTT. This codes for CASSIWMGRVEEKLFF.

The chain is built from TRBV25-1 and TRBJ2-3; the D is unclear. The V end was cut by 4 bases, the J end by 2 bases, with 13 bases between. CDR1 is MGHDK and CDR2 is SYGVNS in the germline V gene. The CDR3 loop spans 15 amino acids. CDR3 coding DNA: TGTGCCAGCAGTGTTTGGGCTGGTCCCACAGATACGCAGTATTTT. It is translated as CASSVWAGPTDTQYF. The full variable domain, completed using reference TRBV25-1 and TRBJ2-3, is EADIYQTPRYLVIGTGKKITLECSQTMGHDKMYWYQQDPGMELHLIHYSYGVNSTEKGDLSSESTVSRIRTEHFPLTLESARPSHTSQYLCASSVWAGPTDTQYFGPGTRLTVL.

The chain has TRBV5-6 and TRBJ1-1; TRBD1 agrees at 8 bases. This CDR3 has 16 amino acids. Trimming removed 4 bases from V and 3 bases from J; junction bases left unmatched: 11. Germline values: CDR1 SGHDT, CDR2 YYEEEE. The DNA of the CDR3 is TGTGCCAGCAGCACCGACCTACAGGGGGTGGACACTGAAGCTTTCTTT. Its protein product is CASSTDLQGVDTEAFF.

This chain connects TRBV3-1 (or the pseudogene TRBV3-2) to TRBJ2-2; TRBD1 aligns across 7 bases. This CDR3 region has 14 residues. The trim removed 7 bases at V and 5 bases at J, leaving 7 bases unmatched. The germline V gene encodes CDR1 LGHDT and CDR2 YNNKEL (reference sequence). The chain's CDR3 is CASTRDSPTGELFF. The CDR3 region has the DNA TGTGCCAGCACCCGGGACAGCCCTACCGGGGAGCTGTTTTTT.